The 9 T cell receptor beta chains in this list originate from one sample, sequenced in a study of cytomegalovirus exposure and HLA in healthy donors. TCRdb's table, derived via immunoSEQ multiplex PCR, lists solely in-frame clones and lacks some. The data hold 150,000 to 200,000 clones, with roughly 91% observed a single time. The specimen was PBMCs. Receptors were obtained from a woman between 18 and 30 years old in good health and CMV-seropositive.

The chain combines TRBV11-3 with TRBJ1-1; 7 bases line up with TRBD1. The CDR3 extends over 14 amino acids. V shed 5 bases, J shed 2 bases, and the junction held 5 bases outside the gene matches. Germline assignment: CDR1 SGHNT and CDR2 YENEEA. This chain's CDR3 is CASSQGQSNTEAFF. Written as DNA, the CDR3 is TGTGCCAGCAGCCAGGGACAGAGCAACACTGAAGCTTTCTTT.

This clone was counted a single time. CDR3 nucleotides: TGTGCCAGCAGCTTAAGTCTCGGAGGACCTAATGAAAAACTGTTTTTT. It encodes CASSLSLGGPNEKLFF. The chain joins TRBV7-8 to TRBJ1-4; D is unclear. The CDR3 is made up of 16 amino acids. The germline V and J ends were trimmed by 2 bases and 3 bases, with 13 bases remaining between them. Looked up from germline, CDR1 is SGHVS and CDR2 is FQNEAQ.

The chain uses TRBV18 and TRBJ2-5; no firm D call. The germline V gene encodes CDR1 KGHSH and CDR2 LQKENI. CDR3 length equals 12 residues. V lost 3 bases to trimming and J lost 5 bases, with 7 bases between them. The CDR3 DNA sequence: TGTGCCAGCTCACCCTCTGAGGAGACCCAGTACTTC. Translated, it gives CASSPSEETQYF.

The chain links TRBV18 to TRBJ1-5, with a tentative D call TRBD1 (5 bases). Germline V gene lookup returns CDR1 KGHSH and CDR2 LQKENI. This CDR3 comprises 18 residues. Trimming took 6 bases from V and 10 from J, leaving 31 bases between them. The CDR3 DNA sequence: TGTGCCAGCTCTCTGACCTTGATAAAGGGGCCTTTCTATGATCCCCAGCATTTT. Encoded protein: CASSLTLIKGPFYDPQHF. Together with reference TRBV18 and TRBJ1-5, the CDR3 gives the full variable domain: NAGVMQNPRHLVRRRGQEARLRCSPMKGHSHVYWYRQLPEEGLKFMVYLQKENIIDESGMPKERFSAEFPKEGPSILRIQQVVRGDSAAYFCASSLTLIKGPFYDPQHFGDGTRLSIL.

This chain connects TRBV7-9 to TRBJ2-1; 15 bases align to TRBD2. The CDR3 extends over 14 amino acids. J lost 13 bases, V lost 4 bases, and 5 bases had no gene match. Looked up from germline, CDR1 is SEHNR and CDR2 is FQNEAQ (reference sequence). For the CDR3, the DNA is TGTGCCAGCAGCTGGGGACTAGCGGGAGGTTTTCAGTTCTTC. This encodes CASSWGLAGGFQFF.

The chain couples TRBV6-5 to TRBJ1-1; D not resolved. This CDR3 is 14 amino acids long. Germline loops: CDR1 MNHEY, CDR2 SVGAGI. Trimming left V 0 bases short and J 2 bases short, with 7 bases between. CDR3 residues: CASSYSPGNTEAFF. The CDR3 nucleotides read TGTGCCAGCAGTTACTCGCCAGGCAACACTGAAGCTTTCTTT.

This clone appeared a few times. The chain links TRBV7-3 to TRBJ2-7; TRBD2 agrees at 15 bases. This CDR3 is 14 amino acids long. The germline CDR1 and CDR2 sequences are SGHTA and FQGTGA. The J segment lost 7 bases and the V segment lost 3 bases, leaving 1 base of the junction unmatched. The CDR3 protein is CASSLGLAGGEQYF. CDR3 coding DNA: TGTGCCAGCAGCTTGGGACTAGCGGGGGGAGAGCAGTACTTC.

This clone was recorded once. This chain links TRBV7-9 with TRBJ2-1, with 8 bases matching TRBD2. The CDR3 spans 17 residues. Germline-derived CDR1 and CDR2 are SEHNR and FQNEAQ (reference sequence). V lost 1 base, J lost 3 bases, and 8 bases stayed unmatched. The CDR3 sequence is CASSLVAGTRIYNEQFF. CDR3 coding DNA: TGTGCCAGCAGCTTAGTTGCCGGGACTAGGATCTACAATGAGCAGTTCTTC.

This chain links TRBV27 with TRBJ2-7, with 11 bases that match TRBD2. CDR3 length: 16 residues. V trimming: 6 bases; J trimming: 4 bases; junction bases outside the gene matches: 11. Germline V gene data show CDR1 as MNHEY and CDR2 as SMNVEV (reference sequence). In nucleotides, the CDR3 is TGTGCCAGCAGCCCGAGCGCACTAGCGGGAGTATACGAGCAGTACTTC. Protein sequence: CASSPSALAGVYEQYF.